These 5 T cell receptor beta chains were all obtained from the same sample, sequenced in a study of cytomegalovirus exposure and HLA in healthy donors. PCR used 60 Vbeta primers and 13 Jbeta primers. Clones were read by immunoSEQ multiplex PCR, and TCRdb kept only the in-frame ones, dropping some. This table holds 110,000 to 150,000 clones, roughly 70% found once. Sequenced: PBMCs. The receptor source for this set is a man younger than 40 in good health and CMV-seronegative.

This chain connects TRBV7-8 to TRBJ2-1, with D perhaps TRBD1 (5 bases). CDR3 length: 16 residues. The V end was cut by 1 base, the J end by 6 bases, with 16 bases between. The germline gives CDR1 SGHVS, CDR2 FQNEAQ. Here the CDR3 DNA reads TGTGCCAGCAGCTTAGGGCAGGGTCCGATATTCAATGAGCAGTTCTTC. Its protein product is CASSLGQGPIFNEQFF.

In DNA form, the CDR3 reads TGTGCCTGGAGCCCAGGGTGGGTCAACTATGGCTACACCTTC. Translation: CAWSPGWVNYGYTF. The V call is TRBV30, the J call TRBJ1-2; D perhaps matches TRBD1 (5 bases). The CDR3 sequence is 14 residues long. Germline loops: CDR1 GTSNPN, CDR2 SVGIG (reference sequence). V was trimmed by 3 bases and J by 2 bases, leaving 13 bases between them.

J is TRBJ2-1 and V is TRBV19, with 8 bases lining up with TRBD2. Trimming removed 3 bases from V and 9 bases from J; junction bases left unmatched: 19. CDR1 LNHDA and CDR2 SQIVND come from the germline V gene (reference sequence). This CDR3 has 18 residues. The CDR3 coding sequence is TGTGCCAGTAGTATCCCCTTCTGGGGCGGGGGGACCACGGGTGAGCAGTTCTTC. Its protein is CASSIPFWGGGTTGEQFF.

The rearrangement joins TRBV14 to TRBJ2-1, with D possibly TRBD2 on 6 matching bases. With 4 bases removed from V and 12 bases from J, the gap between germline ends came to 19 bases. Per the germline V gene, CDR1 is SGHDN and CDR2 is FVKESK. The CDR3 runs 14 residues. The CDR3 nucleotides read TGTGCCAGCAGCCGGGACTCCCTCGTGTATCGGCAGTTCTTC. Protein product: CASSRDSLVYRQFF. The whole variable domain, remainder taken from reference TRBV14 and TRBJ2-1, is EAGVTQFPSHSVIEKGQTVTLRCDPISGHDNLYWYRRVMGKEIKFLLHFVKESKQDESGMPNNRFLAERTGGTYSTLKVQPAELEDSGVYFCASSRDSLVYRQFFGPGTRLTVL.

The chain carries TRBV28 and TRBJ1-3; 7 nucleotides match TRBD1. The ends lost 4 bases at V and 2 bases at J; junction bases unmatched: 5. The CDR3 has 15 residues. CDR1 and CDR2 from the germline V gene are MDHEN and SYDVKM. CDR3 residues: CASSSGGLPGNTIYF. Here the CDR3 DNA reads TGTGCCAGCAGTTCAGGGGGTCTCCCTGGAAACACCATATATTTT.